This T cell receptor (beta chain) originates from a study of Tregs in tolerant kidney transplant recipients. Study conclusions and caveats: Donor-specific Treg expansion exceeded global Treg expansion in tolerant patients, suggesting antigen drive.

With 1 base removed from V and 7 bases from J, the gap between germline ends came to 11 bases. The CDR3 is 14 amino acids. Germline lookup yields CDR1 MGHRA and CDR2 YSYEKL. On this clone itself: Its target is not known.

The nonmyeloablative bone marrow transplants came from related graft donors, with transient mixed chimerism. Thawed PBMCs were FACS-sorted into unstimulated CD4+CD25+CD127- regulatory T cells, CD4+CD25- non-regulatory cells, CD4 and CD8 cells. The protocol was immunoSEQ multiplex PCR, while the TCRdb copy is restricted to in-frame clones and leaves out a portion. The sample shows approximately 81,000 clones, around nine tenths of them seen only once. The clonotype originates from a human patient who received a combined kidney and bone marrow transplant. T cells may partly derive from the graft donor. This rearrangement joins TRBV4-1 to TRBJ1-5, with D tentatively TRBD1 (5 bases). Here the sequenced sample was CD4+ T cells from blood (PBMCs), taken 24 months after the transplant. In DNA form, the CDR3 reads TGCGCCAGCAGCCAAGCAGGGTTAGGACAGCCCCAGCATTTT. Protein product: CASSQAGLGQPQHF.